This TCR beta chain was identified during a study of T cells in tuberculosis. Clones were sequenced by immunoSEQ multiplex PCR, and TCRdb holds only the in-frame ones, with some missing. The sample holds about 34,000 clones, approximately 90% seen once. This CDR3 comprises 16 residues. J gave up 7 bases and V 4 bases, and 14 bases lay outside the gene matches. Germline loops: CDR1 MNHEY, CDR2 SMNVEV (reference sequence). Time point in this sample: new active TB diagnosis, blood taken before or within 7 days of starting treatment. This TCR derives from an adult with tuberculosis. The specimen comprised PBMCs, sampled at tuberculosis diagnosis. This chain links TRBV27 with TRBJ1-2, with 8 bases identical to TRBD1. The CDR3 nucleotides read TGTGCCAGCAGTTCCCTCGGGTGGGACAGGAGGAGTGGCTACACCTTC. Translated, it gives CASSSLGWDRRSGYTF.